A selection of T cell receptor beta chains follows, all from one sample in a study of blood T cell repertoires in COVID-19. Using immunoSEQ multiplex PCR, the repertoire was profiled, and TCRdb retains in-frame clones only, with some absent. Found here are 130,000 to 150,000 clones, around 90% of them singletons; the top ten hold 0.75% to 0.95%. Sequencing was performed on peripheral blood. The origin of the receptors is a woman aged 50 to 65 with acute or convalescent COVID-19. Both conserved end residues are part of each CDR3. A D gene is named only where the DNA matches it firmly. Clone size is not always given. Where it is, it says once, few, many or a class for expanded clones.

j_call cdr3_length clone_size v_call d_call cdr3_nt cdr3_aa
TRBJ1-1 12 once TRBV30 - TGTGCCTGGATGTCCAGGAAAAAGGAAGCTTTCTTT CAWMSRKKEAFF
TRBJ2-1 14 once TRBV11-3 TRBD2 TGTGCCAGCAGCCCCAGCGGGGCCCACAATGAGCAGTTCTTC CASSPSGAHNEQFF
TRBJ1-2 14 - TRBV29-1 - TGCAGCGTTGCGACTTGGACAGCCAGCTATGGCTACACCTTC CSVATWTASYGYTF
TRBJ1-1 18 - TRBV11-2 - TGTGCCAGCAGCTTAGGAAAGGGCAGGGCCGATTTGAACACTGAAGCTTTCTTT CASSLGKGRADLNTEAFF
TRBJ1-2 16 - TRBV27 TRBD1 TGTGCCAGCAGCCTCCTGCCCCGGGACAGTAACTATGGCTACACCTTC CASSLLPRDSNYGYTF
TRBJ2-7 13 - TRBV29-1 TRBD2 TGCAGCGTCTCTAGCGGGGGCAACTACGAGCAGTACTTC CSVSSGGNYEQYF
TRBJ2-5 13 few TRBV7-9 TRBD2 TGTGCCAGCAGCTTCGGCGGGAGTGAGACCCAGTACTTC CASSFGGSETQYF
TRBJ2-3 16 - TRBV9 TRBD2 TGTGCCAGCAGCCCATGGGGGGGAGCCCGGACAGATACGCAGTATTTT CASSPWGGARTDTQYF
TRBJ2-1 17 - TRBV14 TRBD2 TGTGCCAGCAGCCGCCAGTTAGCGGGAGGCTCCTACAATGAGCAGTTCTTC CASSRQLAGGSYNEQFF
TRBJ2-1 16 once TRBV27 - TGTGCCAGCAAAGCCTCTTGGGGAGCCTCCTACAATGAGCAGTTCTTC CASKASWGASYNEQFF
TRBJ1-5 16 few TRBV5-1 TRBD1 TGCGCCAGCAGCTGGTCGGACAGGGAAGGCAATCAGCCCCAGCATTTT CASSWSDREGNQPQHF
TRBJ1-2 12 - TRBV29-1 - TGCAGCGTAGGGGGACGCGACTATGGCTACACCTTC CSVGGRDYGYTF
TRBJ2-5 14 few TRBV6-5 TRBD2 TGTGCCACCCTTCCATGGGGAGGGGAAGAGACCCAGTACTTC CATLPWGGEETQYF
TRBJ1-4 14 - TRBV5-1 - TGCGCCAGCAGCCCAGGGAGGGGGTATGAAAAACTGTTTTTT CASSPGRGYEKLFF
TRBJ2-3 14 - TRBV2 TRBD1 TGTGCCAGCAGTAGGGACAGGGGGAAGTATACGCAGTATTTT CASSRDRGKYTQYF
TRBJ2-5 14 - TRBV29-1 TRBD1 TGCAGCGTCAGGGGGTTGCAAGGACAAGAGACCCAGTACTTC CSVRGLQGQETQYF
TRBJ2-1 14 - TRBV27 - TGTGCCAGCAGGGAGCAGGGGCGGGCGCATGAGCAGTTCTTC CASREQGRAHEQFF
TRBJ2-2 14 - TRBV9 TRBD1 TGTGCCAGCAGGGGACAGTCTATCACCGGGGAGCTGTTTTTT CASRGQSITGELFF
TRBJ1-2 15 - TRBV6-6 TRBD1 TGTGCCAGCACCGACGGAGGACAGGGCTTCTATGGCTACACCTTC CASTDGGQGFYGYTF
TRBJ1-6 16 - TRBV2 - TGTGCCAGCAGTGAAGCAGGACCACAGGGATATTCACCCCTCCACTTT CASSEAGPQGYSPLHF
TRBJ2-7 14 - TRBV5-5 - TGTGCCAGCAGCGCAAGGGACAACTCCTACGAGCAGTACTTC CASSARDNSYEQYF
TRBJ1-2 13 - TRBV24-1 - TGTGCCACCAGTGATTGGCAGGACTATGGCTACACCTTC CATSDWQDYGYTF